This T cell receptor (beta chain) emerged from a study of blood T cell repertoires in COVID-19. Unmatched junction bases numbered 4, after V lost 4 bases and J lost 9 bases. The CDR3 consists of 15 residues. CDR1 and CDR2 from the germline V gene are SGHRS and YFSETQ. Measured with immunoSEQ multiplex PCR; TCRdb has only the in-frame clones, and not every one. In the table there are roughly 250,000 clones, about 85% of which are singletons. The V and J genes are TRBV5-1 and TRBJ2-1; TRBD2 aligns across 16 bases. Sequenced: PBMCs or T cells enriched from blood (not recorded which). The clonotype was recovered from a woman aged 25 to 45 with acute COVID-19. CDR3: CASSPGLAGGLEQFF. For the CDR3, the DNA is TGCGCCAGCAGCCCGGGACTAGCGGGAGGGCTTGAGCAGTTCTTC.